Listed here are 27 T cell receptor beta chains from one sample, sequenced in a study of cytomegalovirus exposure and HLA in healthy donors. Use of 60 Vbeta and 13 Jbeta primers characterized the PCR. The data were produced by immunoSEQ multiplex PCR, yet TCRdb's version contains in-frame clones alone and is incomplete. The sample consists of approximately 220,000 clones, roughly 80% of them appearing once. The material sequenced was PBMCs. The origin of the receptors is a man aged 35-49 years in good health and CMV-seropositive.

This clone came up a few times. The chain employs TRBV5-1 and TRBJ1-1; tentative D call: TRBD1 (5 bases). From germline, CDR1 is SGHRS and CDR2 YFSETQ. V was clipped by 1 base and J by 3 bases, with 7 bases between them. The CDR3 spans 13 residues. DNA of the CDR3: TGCGCCAGCAGCTTGCAGGGTTACACTGAAGCTTTCTTT. It specifies CASSLQGYTEAFF.

The V and J genes are TRBV6-1 and TRBJ1-2, with a weak D call TRBD1 (6 bases). V gave up 6 bases and J gave up 1 base, with 15 bases separating them. The CDR3 covers 15 residues. The germline V gene encodes CDR1 MNHNS and CDR2 SASEGT. Written as DNA, the CDR3 is TGTGCCAGCAGCGATCCAGGGGCGTTTAACTATGGCTACACCTTC. Translated, it gives CASSDPGAFNYGYTF.

This rearrangement joins TRBV7-6 to TRBJ2-1, with TRBD2 identical over 10 bases. The CDR3 covers 15 residues. The germline CDR1 and CDR2 sequences are SGHVS and FNYEAQ. V gave up 3 bases and J gave up 9 bases; unmatched junction bases: 8. The CDR3 DNA reads TGTGCCAGCAGCTTCGGGACTAGCGCTCTCCTTGAGCAGTTCTTC. Translated: CASSFGTSALLEQFF. Combining the CDR3 with reference TRBV7-6 and TRBJ2-1 gives the whole variable domain GAGVSQSPRYKVTKRGQDVALRCDPISGHVSLYWYRQALGQGPEFLTYFNYEAQQDKSGLPNDRFSAERPEGSISTLTIQRTEQRDSAMYRCASSFGTSALLEQFFGPGTRLTVL.

The V call is TRBV7-2, the J call TRBJ2-1; D may be TRBD1 (6 bases). This CDR3 spans 15 amino acids. The germline V gene has CDR1 SGHTA and CDR2 FQGNSA. Trimming took 3 bases from V and 0 from J, leaving 9 bases between them. The CDR3 is CASSFTGSSYNEQFF. For the CDR3, the DNA is TGTGCCAGCAGCTTCACAGGGAGCTCCTACAATGAGCAGTTCTTC.

DNA for the CDR3: TGTGCCAGCAGTTCACCGGGACTCTCCCTGAGCTACACCTTC. Translation gives CASSSPGLSLSYTF. The V and J genes are TRBV27 and TRBJ1-2; perhaps TRBD1 as D (5 bases). CDR3 length equals 14 residues. CDR1 and CDR2 from the germline V gene are MNHEY and SMNVEV (reference sequence). The V and J ends lost 4 bases and 9 bases respectively, with 18 bases between them.

The V gene is TRBV5-1, the J gene TRBJ1-5, with TRBD1 matching over 8 bases. V shed 4 bases and J 6 bases; nucleotides not matched to a gene: 6. Germline assignment: CDR1 SGHRS and CDR2 YFSETQ. The CDR3 consists of 14 residues. Here the CDR3 DNA reads TGCGCCAGCAGCCTCGGACAGGGAAGTCAGCCCCAGCATTTT. It yields the protein CASSLGQGSQPQHF.

This clone showed up just a few times. The chain uses TRBV7-6 and TRBJ1-1, with D perhaps TRBD1 (6 bases). CDR3 size: 13 residues. V lost 1 base, J lost 8 bases, and 11 bases lay in between. CDR1 is SGHVS, CDR2 FNYEAQ, per germline. For the CDR3, the DNA is TGTGCCAGCAGCTTAGGCGGACAGTTAGAAGCTTTCTTT. This gives the protein CASSLGGQLEAFF.

The chain employs TRBV9 and TRBJ2-1, with 14 bases that match TRBD2. With 3 bases clipped from V and 0 bases from J, the junction kept 5 bases outside the gene matches. Germline lookup yields CDR1 SGDLS and CDR2 YYNGEE. CDR3 length: 18 amino acids. CDR3 amino acids: CASSGRLAGGPSYNEQFF. The CDR3 bases are TGTGCCAGCAGCGGGAGACTAGCGGGAGGGCCCTCCTACAATGAGCAGTTCTTC.

The chain employs TRBV5-6 and TRBJ1-1, with a possible D match to TRBD1 (6 bases). The V end lost 2 bases, the J end lost 4 bases, and 15 bases lay between the germline ends. The germline gives CDR1 SGHDT, CDR2 YYEEEE. The CDR3 spans 15 residues. CDR3 coding DNA: TGTGCCAGCAGCTTAGGGACACAGTGGAGCACTGAAGCTTTCTTT. This gives the protein CASSLGTQWSTEAFF. The whole variable domain, filled in from reference TRBV5-6 and TRBJ1-1, reads DAGVTQSPTHLIKTRGQQVTLRCSPKSGHDTVSWYQQALGQGPQFIFQYYEEEERQRGNFPDRFSGHQFPNYSSELNVNALLLGDSALYLCASSLGTQWSTEAFFGQGTRLTVV.

The genes are TRBV30 and TRBJ1-5; the match to TRBD1 covers 9 bases. V was clipped by 5 bases and J by 6 bases; unmatched bases: 2. This CDR3 spans 12 amino acids. Per germline, CDR1 GTSNPN and CDR2 SVGIG (reference sequence). The CDR3 bases are TGTGCCTGGTCACAGGGGGCTCAGCCCCAGCATTTT. Translation gives CAWSQGAQPQHF.

The chain is built from TRBV18 and TRBJ2-1, with D maybe TRBD2 (5 bases). The V gene lost 6 bases and the J gene lost 7 bases, with 19 bases spanning the gap. This CDR3 has 15 residues. The germline gives CDR1 KGHSH, CDR2 LQKENI. CDR3 sequence (DNA): TGTGCCAGCTCCCCTAGCAATCTCGGGTCGAATGAGCAGTTCTTC. Translating it yields CASSPSNLGSNEQFF.

The chain has TRBV23-1 and TRBJ2-2; 8 bases are a match to TRBD1. TRBV23-1 belongs to the ORF category, with a function that is uncertain. The V gene end was trimmed by 8 bases and the J gene end by 3 bases; junction bases not matched to a gene: 2. The CDR3 is 13 residues long. The CDR3 DNA sequence: TGCGCCAGCTACAGGGGGTACACCGGGGAGCTGTTTTTT. Its protein product is CASYRGYTGELFF.

The rearrangement links TRBV19 to TRBJ2-5, with no clear D. The CDR3 is 14 amino acids. From germline, CDR1 is LNHDA and CDR2 SQIVND (reference sequence). The V end was cut by 6 bases, the J end by 2 bases, with 13 bases between. The CDR3 nucleotides are TGTGCCAGTAGAATGTTTGCGGAACAAGAGACCCAGTACTTC. Its translation: CASRMFAEQETQYF.

The chain has TRBV11-3 and TRBJ1-3; 11 bases fit TRBD1. Germline assignment: CDR1 SGHNT and CDR2 YENEEA. Trimming cost V 5 bases and J 0 bases; bases outside gene matches: 12. The CDR3 is 19 residues long. CDR3 coding DNA: TGTGCCAGCAGCGCCTCGGGACAGGGGGTTTGGGGCTCTGGAAACACCATATATTTT. It specifies CASSASGQGVWGSGNTIYF. The whole variable domain, remainder taken from reference TRBV11-3 and TRBJ1-3, is EAGVVQSPRYKIIEKKQPVAFWCNPISGHNTLYWYLQNLGQGPELLIRYENEEAVDDSQLPKDRFSAERLKGVDSTLKIQPAELGDSAVYLCASSASGQGVWGSGNTIYFGEGSWLTVV.

The chain has TRBV27 and TRBJ2-1; D ambiguous. The V gene lost 5 bases and the J gene lost 5 bases, with 19 bases spanning the gap. The length of the CDR3 is 16 residues. CDR1 is MNHEY and CDR2 is SMNVEV in the germline V gene (reference sequence). CDR3 residues: CASSPIPAAGDNEQFF. CDR3 in DNA: TGTGCCAGCAGTCCCATCCCCGCGGCTGGCGACAATGAGCAGTTCTTC.

CDR3 amino acids: CASGLVRSGSNNEQFF. The CDR3 region has the DNA TGTGCTAGTGGTTTGGTACGTAGCGGGAGTAACAATGAGCAGTTCTTC. The rearrangement uses TRBV12-5 and TRBJ2-1, with TRBD2 identical over 9 bases. The CDR3 contains 16 residues. V lost 0 bases to trimming and J lost 5 bases; unmatched junction nucleotides: 5. Germline lookup yields CDR1 LGHNT and CDR2 FRNRAP. Complete variable domain (other parts from reference TRBV12-5 and TRBJ2-1): DARVTQTPRHKVTEMGQEVTMRCQPILGHNTVFWYRQTMMQGLELLAYFRNRAPLDDSGMPKDRFSAEMPDATLATLKIQPSEPRDSAVYFCASGLVRSGSNNEQFFGPGTRLTVL.

The chain has TRBV6-1 and TRBJ2-7; D gene ambiguous. The CDR3 consists of 14 residues. Germline V gives CDR1 MNHNS, CDR2 SASEGT. V lost 4 bases to trimming and J lost 7 bases, with 17 bases between them. CDR3 bases: TGTGCCAGCAGTGCCCACAATACGAACGGGGAGCAGTACTTC. Its translation: CASSAHNTNGEQYF.

The rearrangement joins TRBV21-1 to TRBJ2-6; the table's D call of TRBD1 was not tested on the DNA. TRBV21-1 is an annotated pseudogene. The length of the CDR3 is 19 residues. CDR3 sequence reads: CASSRRGGTANSGANVLTF. The CDR3 bases are TGTGCCAGCAGTCGCCGAGGCGGGACAGCGAACTCTGGGGCCAACGTCCTGACTTTC.

J is TRBJ2-2 and V is TRBV27; possible D gene TRBD2, 6 bases. This CDR3 has 14 amino acids. Germline CDR1 reads MNHEY; CDR2 reads SMNVEV (reference sequence). V shed 6 bases and J shed 5 bases, with 13 bases lying between them. The CDR3 sequence is CASRNHGGTGELFF. The CDR3 DNA sequence: TGTGCCAGCAGAAACCACGGGGGAACCGGGGAGCTGTTTTTT.

This clone was observed a single time. CDR3 DNA sequence: TGTGCCAGCAGACAGGGAGCGAACTACGAGCAGTACTTC. Protein product: CASRQGANYEQYF. V usage is TRBV27 and J usage is TRBJ2-7; D may be TRBD1 (6 bases). The CDR3 contains 13 residues. CDR1 is MNHEY, CDR2 SMNVEV, per germline (reference sequence). Trimming left V 6 bases short and J 3 bases short, with 12 bases between.

V is TRBV6-5 and J is TRBJ2-3; weak D call: TRBD2 (6 bases). Trimming took off 4 bases at V and 11 bases at J, with 16 bases between the two ends. This CDR3 spans 13 amino acids. Germline assignment: CDR1 MNHEY and CDR2 SVGAGI. The CDR3 reads CASSLGGPWEQYF. As DNA, the CDR3 is TGTGCCAGCAGTTTGGGGGGTCCTTGGGAGCAGTATTTT.

J is TRBJ2-7 and V is TRBV18; 10 nucleotides line up with TRBD1. Germline V gene sequence: CDR1 KGHSH, CDR2 LQKENI. V lost 2 bases, J lost 3 bases, and 4 bases stayed unmatched. The CDR3 totals 15 residues. The CDR3, as DNA: TGTGCCAGCTCACCAATGGGGACAGGGGTCTACGAGCAGTACTTC. Its protein product is CASSPMGTGVYEQYF. Full variable domain (missing parts from reference TRBV18 and TRBJ2-7): NAGVMQNPRHLVRRRGQEARLRCSPMKGHSHVYWYRQLPEEGLKFMVYLQKENIIDESGMPKERFSAEFPKEGPSILRIQQVVRGDSAAYFCASSPMGTGVYEQYFGPGTRLTVT.

V usage is TRBV29-1 and J usage is TRBJ1-5; 8 bases fit TRBD1. Germline V lookup: CDR1 SQVTM, CDR2 ANQGSEA. J was trimmed by 4 bases and V by 5 bases; bases with no gene match: 7. The CDR3 extends over 14 amino acids. This chain's CDR3 is CSVTGTGLNQPQHF. Written as DNA, the CDR3 is TGCAGCGTTACCGGGACAGGATTGAATCAGCCCCAGCATTTT.

This clone was counted between two and nine times. The chain is built from TRBV7-9 and TRBJ2-6; 8 positions match TRBD1. The CDR3 is 17 amino acids. The V gene end was trimmed by 5 bases and the J gene end by 0 bases; junction bases not matched to a gene: 6. Per germline, CDR1 SEHNR and CDR2 FQNEAQ (reference sequence). Here the CDR3 DNA reads TGTGCCAGCAGCCCGAGGACAGGGTACTCTGGGGCCAACGTCCTGACTTTC. Translation: CASSPRTGYSGANVLTF.

The chain has TRBV7-9 and TRBJ1-4; D possibly corresponds to TRBD1 (6 bases). The CDR3 has 14 residues. Germline V gene lookup returns CDR1 SEHNR and CDR2 FQNEAQ (reference sequence). The germline V and J ends were trimmed by 2 bases and 8 bases, with 12 bases remaining between them. The CDR3 reads CASSLTGPIEKLFF. In DNA, the CDR3 is TGTGCCAGCAGCTTAACAGGGCCGATCGAAAAACTGTTTTTT. The full variable domain, with the rest looked up from reference TRBV7-9 and TRBJ1-4, is DTGVSQNPRHKITKRGQNVTFRCDPISEHNRLYWYRQTLGQGPEFLTYFQNEAQLEKSRLLSDRFSAERPKGSFSTLEIQRTEQGDSAMYLCASSLTGPIEKLFFGSGTQLSVL.

J is TRBJ2-1 and V is TRBV5-6, with D unresolved. Looked up from germline, CDR1 is SGHDT and CDR2 is YYEEEE. V was clipped by 0 bases and J by 8 bases, with 6 bases between them. The CDR3 spans 12 residues. The CDR3 region has the DNA TGTGCCAGCAGCTTGGACAGCTATGAGCAGTTCTTC. Residues: CASSLDSYEQFF.

Here the CDR3 reads CASSRRGDTDTQYF. The DNA of the CDR3 is TGTGCCAGCAGCCGCAGGGGCGACACAGATACGCAGTATTTT. The chain uses TRBV7-3 and TRBJ2-3; TRBD1 is a possible D gene (6 bases). Trimming removed 5 bases from V and 2 bases from J, with 11 bases in between. This CDR3 is 14 amino acids long. CDR1 and CDR2 from the germline V gene are SGHTA and FQGTGA. The whole variable domain, remainder taken from reference TRBV7-3 and TRBJ2-3, is GAGVSQTPSNKVTEKGKYVELRCDPISGHTALYWYRQSLGQGPEFLIYFQGTGAADDSGLPNDRFFAVRPEGSVSTLKIQRTERGDSAVYLCASSRRGDTDTQYFGPGTRLTVL.